These 12 T cell receptor beta chains came from one sample sequenced in a study of T cell responses to AZD1222 COVID-19 vaccine. Sequencing used immunoSEQ multiplex PCR; TCRdb keeps in-frame clones, though not all of them. The data show approximately 110,000 clones, with around 96% seen just once and around 2% held by the top ten. The input for sequencing was peripheral blood, taken on day 0 of AZD1222 vaccination. The source is an adult in good health.

This clone was observed once. The genes are TRBV19 and TRBJ1-1; D might be TRBD1 (6 bases). Germline assignment: CDR1 LNHDA and CDR2 SQIVND (reference sequence). V gave up 4 bases and J gave up 0 bases, with 9 bases separating them. CDR3 size: 14 residues. Here the CDR3 DNA reads TGTGCCAGTAGTAATCCAGGGGTGAACACTGAAGCTTTCTTT. This encodes CASSNPGVNTEAFF. Using reference TRBV19 and TRBJ1-1 for the parts outside the CDR3, the full variable domain is DGGITQSPKYLFRKEGQNVTLSCEQNLNHDAMYWYRQDPGQGLRLIYYSQIVNDFQKGDIAEGYSVSREKKESFPLTVTSAQKNPTAFYLCASSNPGVNTEAFFGQGTRLTVV.

This clone was seen once. The chain couples TRBV18 to TRBJ1-4; D is ambiguous. Trimming removed 3 bases at V and 2 bases at J, with 4 bases between. Germline lookup yields CDR1 KGHSH and CDR2 LQKENI. The CDR3 has 13 amino acids. This CDR3 is CASSPDTNEKLFF. The CDR3 DNA follows: TGTGCCAGCTCACCGGACACTAATGAAAAACTGTTTTTT.

This rearrangement joins TRBV19 to TRBJ1-5; 7 bases line up with TRBD1. The germline V gene encodes CDR1 LNHDA and CDR2 SQIVND (reference sequence). This CDR3 region has 14 residues. V dropped 7 bases and J dropped 4; count of bases not matched to a gene: 7. The DNA of the CDR3 is TGTGCCAGTACCATCGGCAGGGGGAATCAGCCCCAGCATTTT. Encoded protein: CASTIGRGNQPQHF. The full variable domain, its missing parts supplied by reference TRBV19 and TRBJ1-5, is DGGITQSPKYLFRKEGQNVTLSCEQNLNHDAMYWYRQDPGQGLRLIYYSQIVNDFQKGDIAEGYSVSREKKESFPLTVTSAQKNPTAFYLCASTIGRGNQPQHFGDGTRLSIL.

V usage is TRBV4-3 and J usage is TRBJ1-4; D remains unclear. The germline V and J ends were trimmed by 4 bases and 0 bases, with 12 bases remaining between them. The CDR3 is 16 amino acids. Germline-derived CDR1 and CDR2 are LGHNA and YSLEER. In DNA form, the CDR3 reads TGCGCCAGCAGCCCGAAGGCTACGTCAACTAATGAAAAACTGTTTTTT. It is translated as CASSPKATSTNEKLFF.

The sample holds one count of this clone. This chain links TRBV18 with TRBJ2-2; 7 bases align to TRBD2. The CDR3 covers 15 residues. V lost 6 bases, J lost 3 bases, and 7 bases stayed unmatched. CDR1 and CDR2 from the germline V gene are KGHSH and LQKENI. The CDR3 DNA is TGTGCCAGCTCTCGGGGGGTTGCGGACACCGGGGAGCTGTTTTTT. This sequence encodes CASSRGVADTGELFF.

This clone was counted once. V usage is TRBV19 and J usage is TRBJ2-1; D unclear. Trimming left V 3 bases short and J 5 bases short, with 8 bases between. The germline V gene has CDR1 LNHDA and CDR2 SQIVND (reference sequence). The CDR3 runs to 13 residues. CDR3 sequence (DNA): TGTGCCAGTAGTATTATTTCAGACAATGAGCAGTTCTTC. Its protein is CASSIISDNEQFF.

V usage is TRBV5-8 and J usage is TRBJ1-3; D is uncertain. The V gene lost 3 bases and the J gene lost 0 bases, with 13 bases spanning the gap. The CDR3 runs 16 residues. Looked up from germline, CDR1 is SGHTS and CDR2 is YDEGEE. For the CDR3, the DNA is TGTGCCAGCAGCTCCGGTCTGCTCCTCTCTGGAAACACCATATATTTT. Its translation: CASSSGLLLSGNTIYF.

Only one count was recorded for this clone. The rearrangement joins TRBV30 to TRBJ2-1; D call uncertain. The CDR3 consists of 14 residues. Per germline, CDR1 GTSNPN and CDR2 SVGIG (reference sequence). Trimming pared 4 bases from V and 0 bases from J, leaving 10 bases between. The CDR3: CAWTPKFSYNEQFF. Written as DNA, the CDR3 is TGTGCCTGGACCCCTAAGTTCTCCTACAATGAGCAGTTCTTC.

V gene TRBV12-3 or TRBV12-4 combines with J gene TRBJ2-7; D is ambiguous. V was pared by 5 bases and J by 2 bases, with 7 bases between. CDR3 length: 12 amino acids. The CDR3 reads CASSPDTYEQYF. CDR3 nucleotide sequence: TGTGCCAGCAGTCCAGACACCTACGAGCAGTACTTC.

V usage is TRBV27 and J usage is TRBJ1-1, with no clear D. CDR1 and CDR2 (germline): MNHEY, SMNVEV (reference sequence). Trimming shortened V by 8 bases and J by 7 bases, and 20 bases separated the two germline ends. The length of the CDR3 is 14 residues. The CDR3 reads CASHSMDAIGEAFF. In nucleotides, the CDR3 is TGTGCCAGCCACAGTATGGACGCAATTGGTGAAGCTTTCTTT.

This clone was observed a handful of times. This rearrangement joins TRBV7-2 to TRBJ1-5; a weak D match, TRBD1 (5 bases). Trimming took off 1 base at V and 3 bases at J, with 10 bases between the two ends. The germline V gene has CDR1 SGHTA and CDR2 FQGNSA. The CDR3 is 15 amino acids. CDR3 DNA: TGTGCCAGCAGCTTAGGGAGACAGACCAATCAGCCCCAGCATTTT. This codes for CASSLGRQTNQPQHF. Full variable domain (remainder filled in from reference TRBV7-2 and TRBJ1-5): GAGVSQSPSNKVTEKGKDVELRCDPISGHTALYWYRQSLGQGLEFLIYFQGNSAPDKSGLPSDRFSAERTGGSVSTLTIQRTQQEDSAVYLCASSLGRQTNQPQHFGDGTRLSIL.

This sequence joins TRBV5-4 and TRBJ2-5; no firm D call. Germline values: CDR1 SGHNT, CDR2 YYREEE (reference sequence). Trimming took off 4 bases at V and 2 bases at J, with 9 bases between the two ends. This CDR3 is built from 13 residues. CDR3 residues: CASSVQEQETQYF. DNA for the CDR3: TGTGCCAGCAGCGTGCAGGAGCAAGAGACCCAGTACTTC.